These T cell receptor beta chains were read from a single sample in a study of shared clonotypes between healthy human individuals. Profiling relied on immunoSEQ multiplex PCR, and the TCRdb table lists in-frame clones only, not all of them. The data show approximately 1.9 million clones, 93% seen once. Input material: naive CD8+ T cells from PBMCs. The receptors here all came from a man aged 18 to 29 in good health. Some clones in this sample may be carry-over from other donors' samples. CDR3s include the opening cysteine and the closing phenylalanine or tryptophan. A D gene is named only where the DNA matches it firmly. A clone size is listed for some rows: how often the clone was seen (once, few, many), or a class if it is expanded.

>once|TRBJ2-1|TRBD2|TRBV2
CVSLAGGYNEQFF
TGTGTCAGCCTAGCGGGAGGGTACAATGAGCAGTTCTTC
>-|TRBJ1-5|TRBD1|TRBV28
CASRYSRGAGSDQPQHF
TGTGCCAGCAGATACTCCAGGGGGGCGGGCTCCGATCAGCCCCAGCATTTT
>few|TRBJ1-4|TRBD1|TRBV9
CASSEGAGEKLFF
TGTGCCAGCAGCGAGGGGGCTGGGGAAAAACTGTTTTTT
>-|TRBJ2-7|-|TRBV28
CASSFWQERGEQYF
TGTGCCAGCAGTTTTTGGCAGGAAAGGGGCGAGCAGTACTTC
>once|TRBJ2-1|-|TRBV28
CASSDTFEQFF
TGTGCCAGCAGCGACACCTTTGAGCAGTTCTTC
>-|TRBJ2-7|-|TRBV4-3
CASSLGTSSYEQYF
TGCGCCAGCAGCCTTGGGACTTCCTCCTACGAGCAGTACTTC
>once|TRBJ1-5|-|TRBV7-2
CASSLSVDQPQHF
TGTGCCAGCAGCTTAAGTGTTGATCAGCCCCAGCATTTT
>-|TRBJ2-1|-|TRBV1
CTSSRPIRVTSGLHSYNEQFF
TGCACCAGCAGCCGCCCGATAAGGGTGACTAGCGGGCTTCACTCCTACAATGAGCAGTTCTTC
>-|TRBJ2-3|TRBD2|TRBV27
CASSLVAGVPDTQYF
TGTGCCAGCAGTTTGGTAGCGGGAGTGCCAGATACGCAGTATTTT
>-|TRBJ2-3|-|TRBV9
CASSVEAIPDTQYF
TGTGCCAGCAGCGTAGAAGCTATCCCAGATACGCAGTATTTT
>-|TRBJ2-7|TRBD1|TRBV19
CASSQTDRATYEQYF
TGTGCCAGTAGTCAGACGGACAGGGCGACCTACGAGCAGTACTTC
>-|TRBJ1-1|TRBD1|TRBV19
CASKTGGNTEAFF
TGTGCCAGTAAAACAGGGGGGAACACTGAAGCTTTCTTT
>-|TRBJ2-2|-|TRBV9
CASSVALGGELFF
TGTGCCAGCAGCGTAGCTCTCGGCGGGGAGCTGTTTTTT
>-|TRBJ2-4|-|TRBV9
CASSVLSDRNNKNIQYF
TGTGCCAGCAGCGTACTAAGCGACCGAAATAATAAAAACATTCAGTACTTC
>once|TRBJ2-1|TRBD1|TRBV9
CASSSGQADEQFF
TGTGCCAGCAGCTCCGGACAGGCTGATGAGCAGTTCTTC
>-|TRBJ2-5|-|TRBV28
CASSSHPRQGVATQYF
TGTGCCAGCAGCTCACACCCAAGACAAGGTGTAGCGACCCAGTACTTC
>-|TRBJ1-2|-|TRBV4-1
CASSQAGSNYGYTF
TGCGCCAGCAGCCAGGCAGGGAGTAACTATGGCTACACCTTC
>-|TRBJ2-3|-|TRBV5-1
CASSWPGAVQDTQYF
TGCGCCAGCAGCTGGCCCGGGGCAGTCCAAGATACGCAGTATTTT